The 15 T cell receptor beta chains listed next were all sequenced from one sample in a study of control samples from healthy donors and cancer patients. TCRdb's table, derived via immunoSEQ multiplex PCR, lists solely in-frame clones and lacks some. The data hold some 77,000 clones, with 85% to 90% observed a single time. What was sequenced was blood. These receptors came from a woman aged 55-69 years in good health.

This sequence joins TRBV4-2 and TRBJ2-7; 10 nucleotides agree with TRBD2. Germline V gene sequence: CDR1 LGHNA, CDR2 YNFKEQ. The CDR3 spans 14 residues. Trimming took 0 bases from V and 10 from J; bases not matched to a gene: 6. This CDR3 is CASSQDVAGGDQYF. In DNA, the CDR3 is TGTGCCAGCAGCCAAGATGTAGCGGGAGGCGACCAGTACTTC.

This clone showed up just once. The CDR3 nucleotides are TGTGCCAGCAGCTTGTCCGGGACAGGGACAGATACGCAGTATTTT. It codes for CASSLSGTGTDTQYF. The chain couples TRBV11-1 to TRBJ2-3; 9 bases are a match to TRBD1. The CDR3 consists of 15 residues. With V trimmed by 3 bases and J by 3 bases, 4 bases remained unmatched. Germline CDR1 reads SGHAT; CDR2 reads FQDESV (reference sequence).

The gene calls are TRBV6-5 and TRBJ2-7, with D perhaps matching TRBD1 (6 bases). Germline lookup yields CDR1 MNHEY and CDR2 SVGAGI. The CDR3 loop spans 15 amino acids. Trimming left V 5 bases short and J 7 bases short, with 21 bases between. CDR3 protein: CASSPGDLSTWEQYF. The CDR3 DNA sequence: TGTGCCAGCAGTCCAGGGGACCTCTCTACGTGGGAGCAGTACTTC.

This clone was observed a handful of times. The chain uses TRBV12-2 and TRBJ2-1; the tabulated D call, TRBD2, remains unverified against the DNA. TRBV12-2 is marked as a pseudogene. The CDR3 has 17 amino acids. The CDR3 region is CASRLVRTSRNYNEQFF. DNA of the CDR3: TGTGCAAGTCGCTTAGTCCGGACTAGCCGCAACTACAATGAGCAGTTCTTC.

The rearrangement joins TRBV7-9 to TRBJ2-1; 7 positions match TRBD2. V gave up 5 bases and J gave up 6 bases; unmatched junction bases: 10. There are 15 residues in the CDR3. Germline V gene sequence: CDR1 SEHNR, CDR2 FQNEAQ (reference sequence). The CDR3 sequence is CASSPLTSSGNEQFF. The DNA for the CDR3 is TGTGCCAGCAGCCCCCTGACTAGCTCGGGCAATGAGCAGTTCTTC. The whole variable domain, remainder taken from reference TRBV7-9 and TRBJ2-1, is DTGVSQNPRHKITKRGQNVTFRCDPISEHNRLYWYRQTLGQGPEFLTYFQNEAQLEKSRLLSDRFSAERPKGSFSTLEIQRTEQGDSAMYLCASSPLTSSGNEQFFGPGTRLTVL.

The chain is built from TRBV5-1 and TRBJ2-1; D assignment may be TRBD1 or TRBD2 (5 bases each). Trimming took 0 bases from V and 5 from J, leaving 15 bases between them. Germline CDR1 is SGHRS and CDR2 is YFSETQ. This CDR3 has 16 residues. The CDR3 region is CASSLGDLRWDNEQFF. In DNA, the CDR3 is TGCGCCAGCAGCTTGGGGGACCTGAGGTGGGACAATGAGCAGTTCTTC. The variable domain in full, completed from reference TRBV5-1 and TRBJ2-1, reads KAGVTQTPRYLIKTRGQQVTLSCSPISGHRSVSWYQQTPGQGLQFLFEYFSETQRNKGNFPGRFSGRQFSNSRSEMNVSTLELGDSALYLCASSLGDLRWDNEQFFGPGTRLTVL.

The chain employs TRBV28 and TRBJ2-7; a weak D match, TRBD2 (6 bases). Trimming left V 5 bases short and J 7 bases short, with 9 bases between. CDR3 size: 11 residues. Looked up from germline, CDR1 is MDHEN and CDR2 is SYDVKM. The chain's CDR3 is CASSPRGEQYF. CDR3 in DNA: TGTGCCAGCAGTCCCCGGGGGGAGCAGTACTTC.

The V and J genes are TRBV3-1 (or the pseudogene TRBV3-2) and TRBJ1-5; D call uncertain. The V end lost 1 base, the J end lost 5 bases, and 6 bases lay between the germline ends. Per germline, CDR1 LGHDT and CDR2 YNNKEL (reference sequence). The CDR3 contains 13 residues. The CDR3 protein is CASSQGRDQPQHF. The CDR3 DNA is TGTGCCAGCAGCCAAGGGAGGGATCAGCCCCAGCATTTT.

CDR3 residues: CASSFKKWTGNGYTF. As DNA, the CDR3 is TGTGCCAGCAGCTTCAAGAAGTGGACGGGGAATGGCTACACCTTC. This chain links TRBV7-9 with TRBJ1-2, with D hard to call. Germline CDR1 reads SEHNR; CDR2 reads FQNEAQ (reference sequence). V was clipped by 3 bases and J by 6 bases, with 17 bases between them. CDR3 length equals 15 residues.

The rearrangement links TRBV25-1 to TRBJ1-1; a weak D match, TRBD1 (5 bases). Looked up from germline, CDR1 is MGHDK and CDR2 is SYGVNS. The CDR3 loop spans 14 amino acids. Trimming left V 5 bases short and J 5 bases short, with 15 bases between. Here the CDR3 DNA reads TGTGCCAGCAGTCTGGGGGGGGTAAGGACTGAAGCTTTCTTT. Translating gives CASSLGGVRTEAFF.

The V and J genes are TRBV28 and TRBJ2-7; D remains ambiguous. The ends were cut back, 7 bases at V and 0 bases at J, with 7 bases in the middle. The CDR3 consists of 12 residues. Germline values: CDR1 MDHEN, CDR2 SYDVKM. The CDR3 here is CASTRDSYEQYF. The CDR3 DNA reads TGTGCCAGCACTAGAGACTCCTACGAGCAGTACTTC. The full variable domain, completed using reference TRBV28 and TRBJ2-7, is DVKVTQSSRYLVKRTGEKVFLECVQDMDHENMFWYRQDPGLGLRLIYFSYDVKMKEKGDIPEGYSVSREKKERFSLILESASTNQTSMYLCASTRDSYEQYFGPGTRLTVT.

This chain links TRBV24-1 with TRBJ1-1; 9 nucleotides match TRBD1. The CDR3 is 16 amino acids. Germline loops: CDR1 KGHDR, CDR2 SFDVKD. V lost 3 bases to trimming and J lost 3 bases; unmatched junction nucleotides: 7. The CDR3 coding sequence is TGTGCCACCAGTGATCCGGGACAGGGATCGGACACTGAAGCTTTCTTT. As protein: CATSDPGQGSDTEAFF.

This chain links TRBV5-4 with TRBJ2-3, with D maybe TRBD1 (5 bases). The germline V gene has CDR1 SGHNT and CDR2 YYREEE (reference sequence). There are 16 residues in the CDR3. The V end was cut by 3 bases, the J end by 0 bases, with 14 bases between. CDR3 nucleotide sequence: TGTGCCAGCAGCTCGCCGACAGAGAGAAGCACAGATACGCAGTATTTT. Its translation: CASSSPTERSTDTQYF.

This clone has only one observation. The genes are TRBV7-8 and TRBJ2-7, with 7 bases identical to TRBD1. Germline CDR1 SGHVS, CDR2 FQNEAQ. The CDR3 consists of 15 residues. The ends lost 5 bases at V and 2 bases at J; junction bases unmatched: 9. The CDR3 loop is CASSPWDSHTYEQYF. DNA for the CDR3: TGTGCCAGCAGCCCCTGGGACAGCCACACCTACGAGCAGTACTTC.

The chain has TRBV5-8 and TRBJ2-1, with D possibly being TRBD2 (5 bases). Germline CDR1 SGHTS, CDR2 YDEGEE. The CDR3 is made up of 16 amino acids. V was shortened by 1 base and J by 0 bases, with 11 bases between the two germline ends. This chain's CDR3 is CASSLWIGSSYNEQFF. The CDR3 DNA sequence: TGTGCCAGCAGCTTGTGGATTGGGAGCTCCTACAATGAGCAGTTCTTC.